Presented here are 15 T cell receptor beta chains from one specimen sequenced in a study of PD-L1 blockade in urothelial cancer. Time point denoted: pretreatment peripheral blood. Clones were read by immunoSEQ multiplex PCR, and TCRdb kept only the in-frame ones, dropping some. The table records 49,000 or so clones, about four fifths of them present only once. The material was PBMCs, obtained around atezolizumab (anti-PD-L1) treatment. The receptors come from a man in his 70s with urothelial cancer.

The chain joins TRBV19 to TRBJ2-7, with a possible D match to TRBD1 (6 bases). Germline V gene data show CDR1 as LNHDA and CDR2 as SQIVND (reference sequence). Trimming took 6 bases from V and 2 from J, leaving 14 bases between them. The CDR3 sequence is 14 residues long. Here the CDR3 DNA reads TGTGCCAGTAGGAGGACAGCTCCGGCCTACGAGCAGTACTTC. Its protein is CASRRTAPAYEQYF.

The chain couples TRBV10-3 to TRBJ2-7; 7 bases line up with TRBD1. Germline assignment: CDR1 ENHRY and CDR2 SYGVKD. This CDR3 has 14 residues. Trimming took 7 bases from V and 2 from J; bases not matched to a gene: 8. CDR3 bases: TGTGCCATCAAGGGGGACAGTTGGGCCTACGAGCAGTACTTC. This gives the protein CAIKGDSWAYEQYF.

The CDR3 DNA is TGTGCCACCAGCAGAGAGCAGGGGGCTGCTTACAATGAGCAGTTCTTC. Its protein product is CATSREQGAAYNEQFF. This rearrangement joins TRBV15 to TRBJ2-1; 8 nucleotides agree with TRBD1. The CDR3 totals 16 residues. The germline CDR1 and CDR2 sequences are LNHNV and YYDKDF (reference sequence). Unmatched junction bases numbered 5, after V lost 0 bases and J lost 4 bases. Full variable domain (rest looked up from reference TRBV15 and TRBJ2-1): DAMVIQNPRYQVTQFGKPVTLSCSQTLNHNVMYWYQQKSSQAPKLLFHYYDKDFNNEADTPDNFQSRRPNTSFCFLDIRSPGLGDTAMYLCATSREQGAAYNEQFFGPGTRLTVL.

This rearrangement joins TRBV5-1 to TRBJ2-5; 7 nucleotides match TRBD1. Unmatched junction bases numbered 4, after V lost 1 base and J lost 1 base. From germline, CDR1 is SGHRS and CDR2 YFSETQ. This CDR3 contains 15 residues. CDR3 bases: TGCGCCAGCAGCTTGATGGGACAGATCCAAGAGACCCAGTACTTC. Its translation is CASSLMGQIQETQYF.

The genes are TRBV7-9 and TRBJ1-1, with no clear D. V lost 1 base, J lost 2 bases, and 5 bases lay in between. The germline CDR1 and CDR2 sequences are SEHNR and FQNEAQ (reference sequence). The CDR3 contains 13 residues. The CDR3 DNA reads TGTGCCAGCAGCTTAGTGGGCAACACTGAAGCTTTCTTT. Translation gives CASSLVGNTEAFF.

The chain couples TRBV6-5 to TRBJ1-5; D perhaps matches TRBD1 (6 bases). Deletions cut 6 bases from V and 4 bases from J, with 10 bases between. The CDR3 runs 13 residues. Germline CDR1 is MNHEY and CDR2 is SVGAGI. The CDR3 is CASRPRGNQPQHF. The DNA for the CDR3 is TGTGCCAGCAGGCCGAGGGGGAATCAGCCCCAGCATTTT.

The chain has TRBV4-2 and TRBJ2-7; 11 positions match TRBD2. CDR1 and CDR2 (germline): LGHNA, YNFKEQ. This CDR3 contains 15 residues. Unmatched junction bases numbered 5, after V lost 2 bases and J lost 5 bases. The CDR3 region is CASSQPLAGDNEQYF. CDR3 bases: TGTGCCAGCAGCCAACCACTAGCGGGAGATAACGAGCAGTACTTC.

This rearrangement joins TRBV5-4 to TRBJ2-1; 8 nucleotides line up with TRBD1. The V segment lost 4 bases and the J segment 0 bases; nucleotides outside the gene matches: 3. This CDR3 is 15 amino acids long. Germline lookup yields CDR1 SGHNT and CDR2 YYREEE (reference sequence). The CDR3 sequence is CASSPGTGSYNEQFF. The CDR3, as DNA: TGTGCCAGCAGCCCCGGGACAGGCTCCTACAATGAGCAGTTCTTC.

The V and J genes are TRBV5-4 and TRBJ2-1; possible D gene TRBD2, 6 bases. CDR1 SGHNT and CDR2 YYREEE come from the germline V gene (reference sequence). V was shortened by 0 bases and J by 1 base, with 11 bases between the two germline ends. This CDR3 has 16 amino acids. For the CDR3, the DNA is TGTGCCAGCAGCTTGGTCTCTAGCGCATCCTACAATGAGCAGTTCTTC. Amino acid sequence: CASSLVSSASYNEQFF.

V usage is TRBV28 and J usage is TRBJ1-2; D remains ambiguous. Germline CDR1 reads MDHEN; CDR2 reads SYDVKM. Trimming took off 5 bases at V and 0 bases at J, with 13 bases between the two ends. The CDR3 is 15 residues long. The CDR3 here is CASSLIALANYGYTF. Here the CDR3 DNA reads TGTGCCAGCAGTCTGATAGCGTTAGCTAACTATGGCTACACCTTC.

The CDR3 protein is CASSQELSTDTQYF. The CDR3 region has the DNA TGTGCCAGCAGCCAAGAACTGAGCACAGATACGCAGTATTTT. The chain is built from TRBV14 and TRBJ2-3, with D unresolved. CDR1 SGHDN and CDR2 FVKESK come from the germline V gene. The CDR3 length is 14 residues. V lost 0 bases, J lost 0 bases, and 4 bases lay in between.

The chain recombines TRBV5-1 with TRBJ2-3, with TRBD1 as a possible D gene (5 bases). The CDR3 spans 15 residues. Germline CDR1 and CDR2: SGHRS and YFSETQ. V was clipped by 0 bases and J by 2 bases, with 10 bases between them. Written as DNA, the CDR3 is TGCGCCAGCAGCTTGGAAGCAGGGAACACAGATACGCAGTATTTT. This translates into CASSLEAGNTDTQYF. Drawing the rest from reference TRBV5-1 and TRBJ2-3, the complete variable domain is KAGVTQTPRYLIKTRGQQVTLSCSPISGHRSVSWYQQTPGQGLQFLFEYFSETQRNKGNFPGRFSGRQFSNSRSEMNVSTLELGDSALYLCASSLEAGNTDTQYFGPGTRLTVL.

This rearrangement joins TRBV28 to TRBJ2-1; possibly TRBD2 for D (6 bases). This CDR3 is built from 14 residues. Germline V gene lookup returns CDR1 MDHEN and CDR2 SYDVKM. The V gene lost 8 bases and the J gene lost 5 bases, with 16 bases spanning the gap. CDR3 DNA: TGTGCCAGCTCCGGAGGGCTTCGACACAATGAGCAGTTCTTC. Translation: CASSGGLRHNEQFF.

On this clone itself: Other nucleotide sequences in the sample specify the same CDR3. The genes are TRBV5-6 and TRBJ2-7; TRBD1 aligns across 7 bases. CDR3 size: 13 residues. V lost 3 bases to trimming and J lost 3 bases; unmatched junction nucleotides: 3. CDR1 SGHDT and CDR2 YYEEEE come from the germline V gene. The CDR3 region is CASSSTGRYEQYF. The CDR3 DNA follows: TGTGCCAGCAGCTCGACAGGGCGCTACGAGCAGTACTTC.

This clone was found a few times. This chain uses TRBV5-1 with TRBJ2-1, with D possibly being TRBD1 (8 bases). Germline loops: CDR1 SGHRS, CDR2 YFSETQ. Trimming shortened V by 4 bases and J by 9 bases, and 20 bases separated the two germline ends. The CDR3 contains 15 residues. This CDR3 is CASSPRGRGEGEQFF. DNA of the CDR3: TGCGCCAGCAGCCCCAGGGGGCGCGGGGAGGGTGAGCAGTTCTTC.